These 28 T cell receptor beta chains came from one sample sequenced in a study of human T cells and chemical hapten exposure (dated by TCRdb to 2020 to 2023). The label giving this sample's time point can be read as: patch test 1, 2 weeks after DPC sensitization. Per the publication, the treatment or condition label means: therapeutic diphenylcyclopropenone sensitization with weekly scalp DPC. Library prep was done by RACE. Sequencing was carried out with a NextSeq 500. Through fastp at Q25 and MiXCR, TCRdb rebuilt clones from the public reads, retaining in-frame beta chains. Duplicate CDR3 protein sequences are folded into a single record with the most common DNA and genes. The sample contains some 170,000 distinct CDR3 sequences, about 20% of them found a single time. About 6.7% of the sample lies in the top ten. The sequencing here drew on whole blood, taken in connection with sensitization to the hapten diphenylcyclopropenone (DPC). Source of these receptors: a woman between 50 and 59 years old with alopecia areata. Some clones in this sample may be carry-over from other donors' samples.

This clonotype has just a few counts. The genes are TRBV28 and TRBJ2-1; 8 bases agree with TRBD2. Germline-derived CDR1 and CDR2 are MDHEN and SYDVKM. J gave up 8 bases and V 1 base, and 10 bases lay outside the gene matches. This CDR3 is built from 16 residues. CDR3 residues: CASSLYGGRLLDEQFF. The CDR3 DNA is TGTGCCAGCAGTTTATACGGCGGGAGGTTGCTCGATGAGCAGTTCTTC. The full variable domain, in which reference TRBV28 and TRBJ2-1 provide the parts outside the CDR3, is DVKVTQSSRYLVKRTGEKVFLECVQDMDHENMFWYRQDPGLGLRLIYFSYDVKMKEKGDIPEGYSVSREKKERFSLILESASTNQTSMYLCASSLYGGRLLDEQFFGPGTRLTVL.

Written as DNA, the CDR3 is TGTGCCAGCAGTGAGAGGGGGCCAGATACGCAGTATTTT. Its protein is CASSERGPDTQYF. The chain joins TRBV2 to TRBJ2-3, with TRBD1 matching 7 bases. V dropped 3 bases and J dropped 4; count of bases not matched to a gene: 1. The CDR3 totals 13 residues. CDR1 and CDR2 from the germline V gene are SNHLY and FYNNEI.

The chain links TRBV7-3 to TRBJ2-2; 7 bases align to TRBD2. The CDR3 length is 16 residues. Trimming took 2 bases from V and 1 from J; bases not matched to a gene: 4. Germline CDR1 SGHTA, CDR2 FQGTGA. The CDR3 region is CASSLLASGNTGELFF. CDR3 coding DNA: TGTGCCAGCAGCTTATTAGCTAGCGGGAACACCGGGGAGCTGTTTTTT.

This clonotype occurred a few times. The rearrangement uses TRBV12-3 or TRBV12-4 and TRBJ1-1; unclear D gene. The CDR3 runs to 13 residues. V lost 1 base to trimming and J lost 1 base, with 4 bases between them. CDR3 sequence (DNA): TGTGCCAGCAGTTTAGTTGCGAACACTGAAGCTTTCTTT. This sequence encodes CASSLVANTEAFF.

This clonotype was detected a few times. The gene calls are TRBV7-2 and TRBJ1-1; D remains ambiguous. Per the germline V gene, CDR1 is SGHTA and CDR2 is FQGNSA. This CDR3 has 13 residues. Trimming took off 2 bases at V and 1 base at J, with 5 bases between the two ends. DNA for the CDR3: TGTGCCAGCAGCTTAATTCGGAACACTGAAGCTTTCTTT. This translates into CASSLIRNTEAFF.

A single count supports this clonotype. The chain joins TRBV11-2 to TRBJ2-1, with TRBD2 identical over 12 bases. After removal of 5 bases from V and 5 bases from J, the junction contained 4 bases not matched to a gene. CDR1 is SGHAT and CDR2 is FQNNGV in the germline V gene. The CDR3 sequence is 15 residues long. The CDR3 sequence: CASSVLAGGNNEQFF. CDR3 bases: TGTGCCAGCAGCGTGCTAGCGGGAGGGAACAATGAGCAGTTCTTC.

This clonotype has more than one count but fewer than ten. V and J are TRBV2 and TRBJ2-2; the match to TRBD2 covers 9 bases. Trimming took 5 bases from V and 0 from J; bases not matched to a gene: 4. Germline V CDR1 and CDR2: SNHLY, FYNNEI. This CDR3 comprises 16 residues. CDR3 in amino acids: CASSSLAGTNTGELFF. For the CDR3, the DNA is TGTGCCAGCAGTAGTCTAGCGGGGACGAACACCGGGGAGCTGTTTTTT.

The V and J genes are TRBV5-6 and TRBJ2-3; D unclear. The length of the CDR3 is 14 residues. The V and J ends lost 2 bases and 5 bases respectively, with 12 bases between them. Germline V gene data show CDR1 as SGHDT and CDR2 as YYEEEE. CDR3 amino acids: CASSFSSGKDTQYF. Here the CDR3 DNA reads TGTGCCAGCAGCTTCAGTTCGGGCAAAGATACGCAGTATTTT.

This chain connects TRBV2 to TRBJ2-1; D remains unclear. CDR3 size: 14 residues. CDR1 and CDR2 (germline): SNHLY, FYNNEI. V gave up 0 bases and J gave up 9 bases, with 12 bases separating them. CDR3 sequence: CASSEALPASEQFF. In DNA form, the CDR3 reads TGTGCCAGCAGTGAAGCGCTTCCAGCGAGTGAGCAGTTCTTC.

This clonotype occurred a few times. The chain links TRBV29-1 to TRBJ1-1; 8 bases fit TRBD1. J lost 7 bases, V lost 6 bases, and 13 bases had no gene match. Germline V gene sequence: CDR1 SQVTM, CDR2 ANQGSEA. The CDR3 has 14 amino acids. CDR3 amino acids: CSVDYRGLGGEAFF. For the CDR3, the DNA is TGCAGCGTGGACTACAGGGGGTTAGGTGGTGAAGCTTTCTTT.

This chain connects TRBV5-1 to TRBJ2-7; 8 nucleotides agree with TRBD2. V gave up 4 bases and J gave up 4 bases; unmatched junction bases: 10. Germline V lookup: CDR1 SGHRS, CDR2 YFSETQ. The CDR3 has 15 amino acids. For the CDR3, the DNA is TGCGCCAGCAGCGCGCTGAGGTCTAGCGGGTACGAGCAGTACTTC. Its translation: CASSALRSSGYEQYF.

The V call is TRBV19, the J call TRBJ1-5, with D tentatively TRBD1 (5 bases). Germline assignment: CDR1 LNHDA and CDR2 SQIVND (reference sequence). This CDR3 has 19 residues. V shed 6 bases and J shed 0 bases, with 24 bases lying between them. The CDR3 spells CASSPPPRDHLYSNQPQHF. The CDR3 bases are TGTGCCAGTAGCCCCCCCCCCAGGGACCACCTTTATAGCAATCAGCCCCAGCATTTT.

This clonotype occurred a few times. This chain joins TRBV6-5 and TRBJ2-7; D might be TRBD2 (5 bases). V lost 6 bases and J lost 3, with 21 bases in between. The CDR3 has 16 residues. Germline V gene sequence: CDR1 MNHEY, CDR2 SVGAGI. The CDR3: CASRRYPGGPYYEQYF. The DNA for the CDR3 is TGTGCCAGCAGGAGGTACCCCGGCGGGCCCTACTACGAGCAGTACTTC.

A few counts support this clonotype. This chain connects TRBV5-1 to TRBJ2-2; D call uncertain. The CDR3 runs to 14 residues. V shed 6 bases and J shed 3 bases, with 12 bases lying between them. Germline CDR1 reads SGHRS; CDR2 reads YFSETQ. DNA of the CDR3: TGCGCCAGCACCAATCGCCAAGACACCGGGGAGCTGTTTTTT. Protein sequence: CASTNRQDTGELFF. Drawing the rest from reference TRBV5-1 and TRBJ2-2, the complete variable domain is KAGVTQTPRYLIKTRGQQVTLSCSPISGHRSVSWYQQTPGQGLQFLFEYFSETQRNKGNFPGRFSGRQFSNSRSEMNVSTLELGDSALYLCASTNRQDTGELFFGEGSRLTVL.

V usage is TRBV10-3 and J usage is TRBJ1-3; D may be TRBD1 (6 bases). Between the trimmed V and J ends, which lost 10 bases and 0 bases, there was a span of 13 bases. From germline, CDR1 is ENHRY and CDR2 SYGVKD. The CDR3 is 14 residues long. The DNA for the CDR3 is TGTGCCAGCCGGGACAAGGTCTCTGGAAACACCATATATTTT. Its translation: CASRDKVSGNTIYF.

A few counts support this clonotype. The V call is TRBV20-1, the J call TRBJ2-3; 7 nucleotides line up with TRBD2. The CDR3 runs 14 residues. The J segment lost 3 bases and the V segment lost 6 bases, leaving 9 bases of the junction unmatched. In germline, CDR1 is DFQATT, CDR2 SNEGSKA (reference sequence). CDR3 DNA sequence: TGCAGTGCGGCGGGACTACGAAAGACAGATACGCAGTATTTT. Protein product: CSAAGLRKTDTQYF.

Ten or more counts support this clonotype. The conserved phenylalanine or tryptophan normally closing the CDR3 is absent here, so this likely arose from a read error. The DNA is left out, because the CDR3 cannot be placed on it with certainty; the CDR3 is given as TCRdb lists it. The chain uses TRBV6-2 or TRBV6-3 and TRBJ2-4. The length of the CDR3 is 9 amino acids, counting both ends. CDR1 is MNHEY, CDR2 SVGEGT, per germline. The CDR3 reads CASSHQPRV.

The DNA of the CDR3 is TGTGCCAGCAGCCAAGAGCAGGCCAGGGGCCCCGGGGAGCTGTTTTTT. Translating it yields CASSQEQARGPGELFF. V is TRBV3-1 and J is TRBJ2-2, with a weak D call TRBD1 (6 bases). Looked up from germline, CDR1 is LGHDT and CDR2 is YNNKEL (reference sequence). The CDR3 runs 16 residues. V lost 0 bases to trimming and J lost 6 bases, with 14 bases between them.

In this sample, this clonotype turned up a few times. V is TRBV9 and J is TRBJ2-5; D uncertain. V shed 4 bases and J shed 4 bases, with 14 bases lying between them. The CDR3 totals 14 residues. Germline values: CDR1 SGDLS, CDR2 YYNGEE. In DNA, the CDR3 is TGTGCCAGCAGCTTATCCGACGAACCAGAGACCCAGTACTTC. Its translation is CASSLSDEPETQYF.

This rearrangement joins TRBV6-5 to TRBJ1-1; the D gene is possibly TRBD1 (5 bases). V shed 0 bases and J shed 4 bases, with 9 bases lying between them. This CDR3 comprises 14 residues. Germline CDR1 reads MNHEY; CDR2 reads SVGAGI. CDR3 nucleotides: TGTGCCAGCAGTTACTCGTCCAGGGCCACTGAAGCTTTCTTT. Translated, it gives CASSYSSRATEAFF.

The CDR3 protein is CASSVGGQGTPLHF. CDR3 nucleotide sequence: TGTGCCAGCAGCGTAGGGGGACAGGGCACACCCCTCCACTTT. The rearrangement joins TRBV9 to TRBJ1-6; 9 bases fit TRBD1. Germline trimming cut 0 bases from V and 11 bases from J; bases unmatched to any gene: 3. Germline values: CDR1 SGDLS, CDR2 YYNGEE. The CDR3 consists of 14 residues.

This clonotype showed up just a few times. V is TRBV3-1 and J is TRBJ1-1; 8 bases align to TRBD1. CDR1 is LGHDT and CDR2 is YNNKEL in the germline V gene (reference sequence). V gave up 3 bases and J gave up 1 base; unmatched junction bases: 4. The CDR3 is made up of 15 amino acids. CDR3 sequence (DNA): TGTGCCAGCAGCCATAGACAGGGGACGAACACTGAAGCTTTCTTT. Translated: CASSHRQGTNTEAFF.

The V and J genes are TRBV11-2 and TRBJ1-1, with 8 nucleotides matching TRBD1. The CDR3 extends over 14 amino acids. J lost 7 bases, V lost 3 bases, and 7 bases had no gene match. CDR1 SGHAT and CDR2 FQNNGV come from the germline V gene. The CDR3 sequence: CASSLNTGGNEAFF. The CDR3 DNA reads TGTGCCAGCAGCTTGAATACAGGGGGTAATGAAGCTTTCTTT.

The chain has TRBV9 and TRBJ2-2; 10 nucleotides match TRBD1. The V and J ends lost 4 bases and 2 bases, in that order; junction bases with no gene match: 5. The CDR3 runs 16 residues. CDR1 and CDR2 from the germline V gene are SGDLS and YYNGEE. CDR3 bases: TGTGCCAGCAGCTTCCGGGACAGGGGTAACACCGGGGAGCTGTTTTTT. Encoded protein: CASSFRDRGNTGELFF.

The chain employs TRBV12-3 or TRBV12-4 and TRBJ1-1; 7 nucleotides align to TRBD1. CDR3 length: 15 amino acids. V was pared by 2 bases and J by 0 bases, with 3 bases of the junction left unmatched. This chain's CDR3 is CASSLRGQLNTEAFF. For the CDR3, the DNA is TGTGCCAGCAGTTTACGGGGACAGTTGAACACTGAAGCTTTCTTT.

The chain uses TRBV5-1 and TRBJ2-3; no firm D call. The V end was cut by 4 bases, the J end by 1 base, with 22 bases between. The CDR3 sequence is 18 residues long. Germline CDR1 SGHRS, CDR2 YFSETQ. The CDR3 region is CASSPSVLAVRGTDTQYF. In nucleotides, the CDR3 is TGCGCCAGCAGCCCTTCCGTACTGGCGGTGAGAGGCACAGATACGCAGTATTTT.

The chain combines TRBV12-3 or TRBV12-4 with TRBJ1-1; no definite D call. CDR3 length: 13 amino acids. V lost 3 bases and J 5 bases, leaving 10 bases between the germline ends. The CDR3: CASSFIGETEAFF. CDR3 nucleotides: TGTGCCAGCAGTTTCATTGGGGAAACTGAAGCTTTCTTT.

This rearrangement joins TRBV5-1 to TRBJ2-7; tentative D call: TRBD2 (6 bases). There are 15 residues in the CDR3. The V and J ends lost 3 bases and 2 bases respectively, with 15 bases between them. Germline V gives CDR1 SGHRS, CDR2 YFSETQ. The CDR3 protein is CASSSLRDSTYEQYF. The CDR3 bases are TGCGCCAGCAGCTCCCTCCGGGACTCGACCTACGAGCAGTACTTC.